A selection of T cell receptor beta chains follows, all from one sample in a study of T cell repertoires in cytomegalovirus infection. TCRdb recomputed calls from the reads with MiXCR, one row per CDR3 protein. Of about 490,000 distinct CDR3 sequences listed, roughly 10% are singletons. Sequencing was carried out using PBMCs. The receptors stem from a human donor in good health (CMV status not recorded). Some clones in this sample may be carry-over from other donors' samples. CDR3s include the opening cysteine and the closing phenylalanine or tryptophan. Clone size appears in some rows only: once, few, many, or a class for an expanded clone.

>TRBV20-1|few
CSASQFNEKLFF
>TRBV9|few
CASSASTVNYGYTF
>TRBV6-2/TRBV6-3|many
CASTLAGSSYEQYF
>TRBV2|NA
CASSESRLGQYF
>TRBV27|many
CASSLGWGLNQPQHF
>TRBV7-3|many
CASSPTGQGINEKLFF
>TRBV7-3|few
CASSLSPGRKGGYTF
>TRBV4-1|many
CASSHISRVLNTGELFF
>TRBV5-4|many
CASSFPGTPYEQYF
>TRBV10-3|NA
CATTGSGANVLTF
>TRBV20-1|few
CSARDESEQYF
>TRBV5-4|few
CASSSIQGRDTEAFF
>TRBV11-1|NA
CASSQRMGAGTGELFF
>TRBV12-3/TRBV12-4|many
CASSPGGEVNSPLHF
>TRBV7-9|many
CASSSSVVQYF
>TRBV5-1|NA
CASSAGTHNEQFF
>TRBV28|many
CASRGSPMNTEAFF
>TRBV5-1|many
CASSLKDGSNEQFF
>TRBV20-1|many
CSARDEGRLAAYEQYF
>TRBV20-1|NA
CSATGLAGQQEQYF
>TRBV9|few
CASSATGRETQYF
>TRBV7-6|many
CASSLGLADALGTQYF
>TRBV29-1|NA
CSVTWTNTGELFF
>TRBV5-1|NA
CASSLEQGSGDTQYF
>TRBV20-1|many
CSARDTPSKYEQYF
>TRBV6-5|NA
CASSPWGGRRDYGYTF
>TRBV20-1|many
CSASQTVRGSQPQHF
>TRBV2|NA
CASHRGTEAFF
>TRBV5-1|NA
CASSLAQGDTIYF
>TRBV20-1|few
CSPRGLAGGHYNEQFF
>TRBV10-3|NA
CAISPGTSGTEQYF
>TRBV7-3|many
CASSLIGGTAYEQYF
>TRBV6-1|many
CASSEPYRVYEAFF
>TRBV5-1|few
CASSSWEPVLDGYTF
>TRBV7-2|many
CASSLVASGREQFF
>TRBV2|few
CASSESSPEAFF
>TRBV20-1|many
CSARRGGQVYEQYF
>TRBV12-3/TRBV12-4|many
CASKAALGQFNQPQHF
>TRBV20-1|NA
CSATGGSSFF
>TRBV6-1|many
CASSAVGRAFF
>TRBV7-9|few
CASSFTSDNEQFF
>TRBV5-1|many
CASSPGRGNEQFF
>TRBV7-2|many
CASSLGAGGPGVEQFF
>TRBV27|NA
CASSFSGGGYTF
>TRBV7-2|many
CASSIWTGLNTGELFF
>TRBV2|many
CASLKQGTGELFF
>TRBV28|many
CASSLSGGNTEAFF
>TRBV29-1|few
CSVFPGGHGYTF
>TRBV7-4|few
CASSDGTSGAPDTQYF
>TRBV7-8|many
CASSLARLAGMYNEQFF
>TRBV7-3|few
CASSPRAGLVSGANVLTF
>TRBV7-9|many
CASRVAGVSEQYF
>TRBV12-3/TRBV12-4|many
CASSLRPSNEKLFF
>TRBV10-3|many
CAISEAQGGGETQYF
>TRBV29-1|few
CSAGAENIQYF
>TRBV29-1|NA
CSVPGLAGYNEQFF
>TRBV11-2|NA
CASSLVRQLNTEAFF
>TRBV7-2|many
CASSTRVNGYTF
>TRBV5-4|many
CASSPDQGWTEAFF
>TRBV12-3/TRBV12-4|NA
CASSLAETGVSNQPQHF